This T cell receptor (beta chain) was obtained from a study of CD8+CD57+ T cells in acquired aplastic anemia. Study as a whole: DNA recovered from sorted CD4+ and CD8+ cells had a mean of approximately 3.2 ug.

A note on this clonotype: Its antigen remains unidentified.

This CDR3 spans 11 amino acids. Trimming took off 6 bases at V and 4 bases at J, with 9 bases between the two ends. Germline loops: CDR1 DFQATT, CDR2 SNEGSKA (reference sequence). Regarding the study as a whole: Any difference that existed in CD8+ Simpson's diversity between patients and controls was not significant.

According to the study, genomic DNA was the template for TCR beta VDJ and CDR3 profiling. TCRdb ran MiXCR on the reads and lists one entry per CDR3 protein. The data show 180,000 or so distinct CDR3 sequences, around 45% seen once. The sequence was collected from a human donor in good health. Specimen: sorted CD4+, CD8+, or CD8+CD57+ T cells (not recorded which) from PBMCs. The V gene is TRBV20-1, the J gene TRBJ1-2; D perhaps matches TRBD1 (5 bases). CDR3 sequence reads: CSAPQGYGYTF. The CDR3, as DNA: TGCAGTGCACCCCAGGGCTATGGCTACACCTTC.